A single sample is the source of the 14 T cell receptor beta chains below, sequenced in a study of neoadjuvant anti-PD-1 for oral cavity cancer. Only in-frame clones appear in the TCRdb table, and some are missing; sequencing was by immunoSEQ multiplex PCR. This sample has around 15,000 clones, with about 66% found just once. Material: PBMCs, obtained before nivolumab (anti-PD-1) treatment. The receptors derive from a person aged 40 to 85 with oral cavity squamous cell carcinoma.

The chain's CDR3 is CASSLDRGGTGELFF. In DNA form, the CDR3 reads TGTGCCAGCAGCTTGGACAGGGGAGGAACCGGGGAGCTGTTTTTT. V usage is TRBV11-3 and J usage is TRBJ2-2, with TRBD1 identical over 9 bases. The CDR3 consists of 15 residues. Germline loops: CDR1 SGHNT, CDR2 YENEEA. With 3 bases clipped from V and 5 bases from J, the junction kept 4 bases outside the gene matches.

This chain links TRBV6-1 with TRBJ1-3, with 8 positions matching TRBD1. This CDR3 comprises 15 residues. Germline V CDR1 and CDR2: MNHNS, SASEGT. J gave up 2 bases and V 10 bases, and 10 bases lay outside the gene matches. The CDR3 loop is CATGQGQIPGNTIYF. For the CDR3, the DNA is TGTGCCACCGGACAGGGCCAAATTCCTGGAAACACCATATATTTT.

This clone was picked up a small number of times. This rearrangement joins TRBV11-2 to TRBJ2-1; 10 nucleotides line up with TRBD1. The germline CDR1 and CDR2 sequences are SGHAT and FQNNGV. Losses at the gene ends were 5 bases for V and 6 bases for J; bases not matched to a gene: 4. The CDR3 is 14 residues long. In DNA form, the CDR3 reads TGTGCCAGCAGCCTCCGGGACAGGGGCAATGAGCAGTTCTTC. This sequence encodes CASSLRDRGNEQFF. The complete variable domain, with remaining parts taken from reference TRBV11-2 and TRBJ2-1, reads EAGVAQSPRYKIIEKRQSVAFWCNPISGHATLYWYQQILGQGPKLLIQFQNNGVVDDSQLPKDRFSAERLKGVDSTLKIQPAKLEDSAVYLCASSLRDRGNEQFFGPGTRLTVL.

The genes are TRBV15 and TRBJ2-2; the D is unclear. Trimming took off 1 base at V and 6 bases at J, with 9 bases between the two ends. This CDR3 spans 14 amino acids. Germline V gene sequence: CDR1 LNHNV, CDR2 YYDKDF (reference sequence). CDR3 nucleotide sequence: TGTGCCACCAGCAGAGTAAGGGTTGCCGGGGAGCTGTTTTTT. This gives the protein CATSRVRVAGELFF.

The chain has TRBV5-4 and TRBJ2-6; D not certain. CDR1 SGHNT and CDR2 YYREEE come from the germline V gene (reference sequence). V was trimmed by 1 base and J by 0 bases, leaving 5 bases between them. The CDR3 totals 15 residues. The CDR3 bases are TGTGCCAGCAGCTTGATGATCTCTGGGGCCAACGTCCTGACTTTC. This codes for CASSLMISGANVLTF.

This clone was counted a few times. The CDR3 loop is CASSRQAGGYEQYF. The DNA for the CDR3 is TGTGCCAGCAGTCGCCAAGCGGGAGGCTACGAGCAGTACTTC. The chain carries TRBV27 and TRBJ2-7, with 9 positions matching TRBD2. With V trimmed by 5 bases and J by 3 bases, 5 bases remained unmatched. The CDR3 runs to 14 residues. Germline CDR1 MNHEY, CDR2 SMNVEV (reference sequence).

The CDR3 sequence is CASSWDSTGGYEQYF. The CDR3 DNA reads TGCGCCAGCAGCTGGGACTCGACAGGGGGCTACGAGCAGTACTTC. This sequence joins TRBV5-1 and TRBJ2-7, with 9 nucleotides matching TRBD1. Trimming removed 3 bases from V and 3 bases from J; junction bases left unmatched: 7. Germline V gene sequence: CDR1 SGHRS, CDR2 YFSETQ. This CDR3 contains 15 residues.

The J gene is TRBJ2-2, the V gene TRBV29-1, with D perhaps assigned TRBD1 or TRBD2 (5 bases each). Germline-derived CDR1 and CDR2 are SQVTM and ANQGSEA. The CDR3 totals 13 residues. Between the trimmed V and J ends, which lost 1 base and 5 bases, there was a span of 8 bases. The CDR3 reads CSVEGWGTGELFF. The CDR3 DNA reads as TGCAGCGTTGAAGGTTGGGGGACCGGGGAGCTGTTTTTT.

In DNA form, the CDR3 reads TGTGCCAGCAGTCAATCAGGCCACACAGATACGCAGTATTTT. Protein sequence: CASSQSGHTDTQYF. The chain links TRBV9 to TRBJ2-3, with D unresolved. V was clipped by 5 bases and J by 2 bases, with 12 bases between them. CDR3 length: 14 residues. CDR1 SGDLS and CDR2 YYNGEE come from the germline V gene.

The chain links TRBV5-1 to TRBJ1-1; D is perhaps TRBD1 (6 bases). V dropped 4 bases and J dropped 1 base, with 14 bases sitting between them. From germline, CDR1 is SGHRS and CDR2 YFSETQ. CDR3 size: 15 residues. The CDR3 spells CASSTTGLGNTEAFF. For the CDR3, the DNA is TGCGCCAGCAGCACTACAGGGTTAGGGAACACTGAAGCTTTCTTT.

This clone was seen only once. The chain combines TRBV6-5 with TRBJ2-7; D is tentatively TRBD1 or TRBD2 (5 bases each). Trimming removed 5 bases at V and 3 bases at J, with 14 bases between. CDR3 length: 14 amino acids. Germline V CDR1 and CDR2: MNHEY, SVGAGI. For the CDR3, the DNA is TGTGCCAGCAGTAAAAGGGACCGCGGCTACGAGCAGTACTTC. It yields the protein CASSKRDRGYEQYF.

This clone was recorded once. The V gene is TRBV5-1, the J gene TRBJ2-1, with TRBD2 matching over 7 bases. Germline values: CDR1 SGHRS, CDR2 YFSETQ. The CDR3 is 15 residues long. V lost 1 base, J lost 6 bases, and 7 bases stayed unmatched. CDR3 DNA: TGCGCCAGCAGCTTGACCCCCGGGACTACCAATGAGCAGTTCTTC. Encoded protein: CASSLTPGTTNEQFF.

This rearrangement joins TRBV6-1 to TRBJ2-4; D is ambiguous. From germline, CDR1 is MNHNS and CDR2 SASEGT. V lost 3 bases and J lost 1, with 4 bases in between. This CDR3 contains 13 residues. CDR3 in amino acids: CASSDWAKNIQYF. The CDR3 nucleotides are TGTGCCAGCAGTGATTGGGCCAAAAACATTCAGTACTTC.

The V and J genes are TRBV7-9 and TRBJ1-3; D ambiguous. The germline V gene encodes CDR1 SEHNR and CDR2 FQNEAQ (reference sequence). Trimming pared 5 bases from V and 2 bases from J, leaving 13 bases between. The CDR3 extends over 15 amino acids. CDR3 in amino acids: CASSIDLSTGNTIYF. The CDR3 DNA is TGTGCCAGCAGCATCGACCTATCCACTGGAAACACCATATATTTT.